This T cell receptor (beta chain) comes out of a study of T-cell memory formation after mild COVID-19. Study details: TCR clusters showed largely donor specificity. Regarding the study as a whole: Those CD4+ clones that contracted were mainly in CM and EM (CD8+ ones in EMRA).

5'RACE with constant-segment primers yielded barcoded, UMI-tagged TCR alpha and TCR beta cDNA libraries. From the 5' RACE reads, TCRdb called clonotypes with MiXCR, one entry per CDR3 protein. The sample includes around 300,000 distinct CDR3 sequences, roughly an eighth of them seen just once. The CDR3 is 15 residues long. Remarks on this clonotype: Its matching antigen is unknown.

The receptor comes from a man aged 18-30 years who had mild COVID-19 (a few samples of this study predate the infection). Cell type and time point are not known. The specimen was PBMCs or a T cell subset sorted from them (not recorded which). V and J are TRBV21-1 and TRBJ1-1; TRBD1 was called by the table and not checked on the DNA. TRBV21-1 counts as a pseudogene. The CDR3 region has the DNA TGTGCCAGCAGCCCCCCAAGGCCTCTGAACACTGAAGCTTTCTTT. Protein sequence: CASSPPRPLNTEAFF.